This note documents a single TCR beta chain sequence. The antigen remains unidentified. The sample comes from a study of cytomegalovirus exposure and HLA in healthy donors. The wider study: Prior work identified more than 90 million unique TCR beta sequences in around 170 million T cells. Study findings and constraints: A later analysis linked a missense DCLRE1C variant to TCR beta V- and J-gene trimming. Reported performance of the classifier showed diagnosis of cytomegalovirus status with high specificity and sensitivity.

Primers: 60 Vbeta forward and 13 Jbeta reverse. Authors' data handling: Later reanalysis found approximately 80 million unique TCR beta chains, around 9.9 million of them shared. Sequencing was performed with immunoSEQ multiplex PCR; in TCRdb, only in-frame clones are kept and a portion is missing. That table supplies the V and J calls and clone size; D and trimming were determined from the DNA. The table includes around 150,000 clones, 65% to 70% detected once. Material for sequencing was PBMCs. This sequence originates from a woman under 30 in good health and CMV-seropositive.

The CDR3 DNA reads as TGTGCCAGCACCGGGGAGGGTAAAGAAAAACTGTTTTTT. Translation: CASTGEGKEKLFF. The chain joins TRBV7-9 to TRBJ1-4; D remains ambiguous. The germline V gene has CDR1 SEHNR and CDR2 FQNEAQ (reference sequence). V lost 7 bases and J lost 8, with 14 bases in between. CDR3 length: 13 amino acids.